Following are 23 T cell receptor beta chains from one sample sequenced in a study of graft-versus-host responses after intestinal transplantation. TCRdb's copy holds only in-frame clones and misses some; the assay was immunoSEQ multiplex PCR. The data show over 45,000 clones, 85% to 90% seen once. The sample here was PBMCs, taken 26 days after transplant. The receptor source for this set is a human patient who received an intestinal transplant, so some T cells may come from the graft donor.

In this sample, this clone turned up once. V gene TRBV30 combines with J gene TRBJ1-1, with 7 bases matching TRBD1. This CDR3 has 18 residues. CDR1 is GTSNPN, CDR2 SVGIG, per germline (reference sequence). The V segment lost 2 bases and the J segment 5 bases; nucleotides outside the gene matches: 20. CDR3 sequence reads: CAWSPPPYRRQGGTEAFF. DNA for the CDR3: TGTGCCTGGAGTCCCCCGCCCTATCGTCGACAGGGAGGAACTGAAGCTTTCTTT.

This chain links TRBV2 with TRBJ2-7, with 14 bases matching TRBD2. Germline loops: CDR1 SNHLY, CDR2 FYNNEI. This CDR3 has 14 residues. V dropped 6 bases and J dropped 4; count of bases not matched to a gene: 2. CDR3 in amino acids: CASSGTSGGYEQYV. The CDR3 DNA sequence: TGTGCCAGCAGCGGGACTAGCGGGGGTTACGAGCAGTACGTC.

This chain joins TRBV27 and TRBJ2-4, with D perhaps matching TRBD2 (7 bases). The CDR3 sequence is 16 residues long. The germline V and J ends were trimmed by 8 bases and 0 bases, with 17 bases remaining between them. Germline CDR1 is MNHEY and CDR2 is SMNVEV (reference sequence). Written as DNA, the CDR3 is TGTGCCAGCGGAGTTGTAGGGGGGGCAGCCAAAAACATTCAGTACTTC. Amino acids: CASGVVGGAAKNIQYF.

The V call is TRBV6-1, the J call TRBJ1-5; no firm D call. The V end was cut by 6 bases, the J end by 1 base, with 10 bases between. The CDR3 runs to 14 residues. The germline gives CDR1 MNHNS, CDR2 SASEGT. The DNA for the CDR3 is TGTGCCAGCAGCCCCCGGTGGAGCAATCAGCCCCAGCATTTT. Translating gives CASSPRWSNQPQHF.

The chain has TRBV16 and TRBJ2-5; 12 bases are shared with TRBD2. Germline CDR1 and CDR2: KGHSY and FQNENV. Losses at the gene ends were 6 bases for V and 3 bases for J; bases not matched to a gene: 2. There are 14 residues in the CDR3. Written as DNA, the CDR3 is TGTGCCAGCAGGCGACTAGCGGGGGAAGAGACCCAGTACTTC. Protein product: CASRRLAGEETQYF.

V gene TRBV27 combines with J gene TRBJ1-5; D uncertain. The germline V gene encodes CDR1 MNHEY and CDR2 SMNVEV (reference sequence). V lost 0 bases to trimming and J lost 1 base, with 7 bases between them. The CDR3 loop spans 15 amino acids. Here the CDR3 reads CASSLSPGSNQPQHF. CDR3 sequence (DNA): TGTGCCAGCAGTTTATCCCCGGGGAGCAATCAGCCCCAGCATTTT.

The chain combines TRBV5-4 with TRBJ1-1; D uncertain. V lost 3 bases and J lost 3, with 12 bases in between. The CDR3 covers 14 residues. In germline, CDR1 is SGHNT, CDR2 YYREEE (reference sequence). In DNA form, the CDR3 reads TGTGCCAGCAGCTCCACTCCAAAAGACACTGAAGCTTTCTTT. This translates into CASSSTPKDTEAFF.

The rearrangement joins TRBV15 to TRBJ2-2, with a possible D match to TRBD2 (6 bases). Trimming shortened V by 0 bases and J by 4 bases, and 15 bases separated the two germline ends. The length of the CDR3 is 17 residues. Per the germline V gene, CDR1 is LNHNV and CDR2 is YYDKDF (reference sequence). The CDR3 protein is CATSREGGVTTTGELFF. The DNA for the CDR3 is TGTGCCACCAGCAGAGAGGGCGGGGTAACGACCACCGGGGAGCTGTTTTTT. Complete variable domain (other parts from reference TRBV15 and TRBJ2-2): DAMVIQNPRYQVTQFGKPVTLSCSQTLNHNVMYWYQQKSSQAPKLLFHYYDKDFNNEADTPDNFQSRRPNTSFCFLDIRSPGLGDTAMYLCATSREGGVTTTGELFFGEGSRLTVL.

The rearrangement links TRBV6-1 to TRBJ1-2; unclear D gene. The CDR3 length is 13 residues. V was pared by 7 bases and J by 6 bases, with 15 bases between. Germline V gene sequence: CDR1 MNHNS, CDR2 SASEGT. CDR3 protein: CASTGGLTDGYTF. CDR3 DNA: TGTGCCAGCACGGGCGGACTAACTGATGGCTACACCTTC.

For the CDR3, the DNA is TGTGCCAGCAGCTTAGCTCCTACCCGCACAGATACGCAGTATTTT. Its translation is CASSLAPTRTDTQYF. The J gene is TRBJ2-3, the V gene TRBV7-6; D gene uncertain. V shed 0 bases and J shed 1 base, with 8 bases lying between them. CDR3 length: 15 residues. Germline-derived CDR1 and CDR2 are SGHVS and FNYEAQ.

DNA of the CDR3: TGCGCCAGCAGCGCGACAGGGGCCGGGGAGCTGTTTTTT. Protein product: CASSATGAGELFF. This chain connects TRBV5-1 to TRBJ2-2; TRBD1 aligns across 8 bases. CDR1 and CDR2 (germline): SGHRS, YFSETQ. CDR3 length equals 13 residues. The trim removed 4 bases at V and 6 bases at J, leaving 2 bases unmatched.

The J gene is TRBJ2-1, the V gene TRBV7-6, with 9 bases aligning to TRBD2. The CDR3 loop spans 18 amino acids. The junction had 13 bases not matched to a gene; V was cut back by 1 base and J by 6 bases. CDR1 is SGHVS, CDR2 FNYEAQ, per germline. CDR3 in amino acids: CASSLVFGGGAGGNEQFF. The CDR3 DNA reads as TGTGCCAGCAGCTTAGTTTTCGGCGGGGGGGCTGGAGGCAATGAGCAGTTCTTC.

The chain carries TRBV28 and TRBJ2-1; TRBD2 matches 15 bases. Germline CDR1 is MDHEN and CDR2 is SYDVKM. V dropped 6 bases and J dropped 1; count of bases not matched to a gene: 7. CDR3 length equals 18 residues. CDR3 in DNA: TGTGCCAGCAGCCTGGGACTAGCGGGGGGCACTTCCTACAATGAGCAGTTCTTC. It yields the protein CASSLGLAGGTSYNEQFF.

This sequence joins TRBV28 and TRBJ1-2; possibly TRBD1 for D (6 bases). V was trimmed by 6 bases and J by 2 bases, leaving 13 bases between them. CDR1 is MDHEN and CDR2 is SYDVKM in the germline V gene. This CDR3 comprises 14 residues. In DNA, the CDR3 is TGTGCCAGCAGGGGACCCGGACAGAACTATGGCTACACCTTC. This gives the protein CASRGPGQNYGYTF.

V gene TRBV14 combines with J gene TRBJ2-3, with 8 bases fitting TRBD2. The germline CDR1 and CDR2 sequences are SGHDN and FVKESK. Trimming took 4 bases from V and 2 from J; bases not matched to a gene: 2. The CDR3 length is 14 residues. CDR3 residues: CASSPAGVTDTQYF. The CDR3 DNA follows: TGTGCCAGCAGCCCAGCGGGGGTCACAGATACGCAGTATTTT. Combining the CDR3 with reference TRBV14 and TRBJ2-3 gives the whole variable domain EAGVTQFPSHSVIEKGQTVTLRCDPISGHDNLYWYRRVMGKEIKFLLHFVKESKQDESGMPNNRFLAERTGGTYSTLKVQPAELEDSGVYFCASSPAGVTDTQYFGPGTRLTVL.

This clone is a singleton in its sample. The CDR3 sequence: CASSQKFDRSFNEKLFF. The CDR3 DNA reads TGTGCCAGCAGCCAAAAATTCGACAGGTCGTTTAATGAAAAACTGTTTTTT. V gene TRBV4-2 combines with J gene TRBJ1-4, with D possibly TRBD1 on 6 matching bases. The CDR3 totals 17 residues. Per germline, CDR1 LGHNA and CDR2 YNFKEQ. The V gene lost 2 bases and the J gene lost 4 bases, with 17 bases spanning the gap.

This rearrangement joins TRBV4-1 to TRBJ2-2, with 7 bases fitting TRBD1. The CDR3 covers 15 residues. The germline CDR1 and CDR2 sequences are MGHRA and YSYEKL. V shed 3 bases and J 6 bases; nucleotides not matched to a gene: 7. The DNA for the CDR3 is TGCGCCAGCAGCCAGTCACAGGGGTCCCCCGGGGAGCTGTTTTTT. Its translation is CASSQSQGSPGELFF.

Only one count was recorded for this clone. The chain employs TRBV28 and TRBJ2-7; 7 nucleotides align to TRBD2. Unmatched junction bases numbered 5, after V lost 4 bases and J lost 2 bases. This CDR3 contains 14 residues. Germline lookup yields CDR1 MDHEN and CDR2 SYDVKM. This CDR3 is CASSSKRGPYEQYF. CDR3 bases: TGTGCCAGCAGTTCCAAGCGGGGCCCCTACGAGCAGTACTTC. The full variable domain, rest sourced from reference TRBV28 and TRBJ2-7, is DVKVTQSSRYLVKRTGEKVFLECVQDMDHENMFWYRQDPGLGLRLIYFSYDVKMKEKGDIPEGYSVSREKKERFSLILESASTNQTSMYLCASSSKRGPYEQYFGPGTRLTVT.

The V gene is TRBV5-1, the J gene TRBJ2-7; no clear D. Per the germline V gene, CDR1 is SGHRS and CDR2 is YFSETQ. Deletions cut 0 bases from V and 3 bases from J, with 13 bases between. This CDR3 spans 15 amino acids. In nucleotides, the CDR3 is TGCGCCAGCAGCTTGGACCAGTCACGGAGCTACGAGCAGTACTTC. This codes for CASSLDQSRSYEQYF.

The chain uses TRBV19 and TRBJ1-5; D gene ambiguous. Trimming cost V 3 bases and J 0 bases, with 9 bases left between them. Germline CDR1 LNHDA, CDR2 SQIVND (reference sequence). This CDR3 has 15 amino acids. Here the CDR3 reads CASSMEPVSNQPQHF. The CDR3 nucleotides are TGTGCCAGTAGTATGGAGCCGGTTAGCAATCAGCCCCAGCATTTT.

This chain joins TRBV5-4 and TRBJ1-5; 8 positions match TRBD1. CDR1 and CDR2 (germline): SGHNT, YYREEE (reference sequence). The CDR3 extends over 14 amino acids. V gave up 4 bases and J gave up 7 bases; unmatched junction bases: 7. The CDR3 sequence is CASSPGQGEQPQHF. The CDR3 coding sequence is TGTGCCAGCAGCCCCGGACAGGGAGAACAGCCCCAGCATTTT.

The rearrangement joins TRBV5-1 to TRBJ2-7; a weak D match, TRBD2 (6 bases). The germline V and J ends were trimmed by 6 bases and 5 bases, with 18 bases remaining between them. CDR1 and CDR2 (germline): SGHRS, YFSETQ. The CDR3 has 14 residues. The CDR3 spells CASKVTGDQNEQYF. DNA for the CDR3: TGCGCCAGCAAGGTAACGGGAGATCAGAACGAGCAGTACTTC.

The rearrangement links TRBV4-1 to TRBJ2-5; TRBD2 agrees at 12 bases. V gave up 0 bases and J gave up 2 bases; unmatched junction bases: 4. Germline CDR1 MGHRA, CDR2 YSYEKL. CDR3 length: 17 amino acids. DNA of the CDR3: TGCGCCAGCAGCCAAGATCCCCTAGCGGGAGGGCAAGAGACCCAGTACTTC. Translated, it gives CASSQDPLAGGQETQYF.